These 9 T cell receptor beta chains came from one sample sequenced in a study of shared clonotypes between healthy human individuals. The assay was immunoSEQ multiplex PCR, and TCRdb's table has in-frame clones only and misses some. The sample includes about 2 million clones, 85% to 95% seen only once; the top ten take 0.1% to 0.15%. Sequenced material: naive CD4+ T cells sorted from blood. Subset described: CD45RA+ positively selected. These receptors came from a man aged 18 to 30 in good health.

The chain links TRBV30 to TRBJ1-1; D might be TRBD1 (5 bases). Trimming cost V 8 bases and J 4 bases, with 17 bases left between them. Germline V gene lookup returns CDR1 GTSNPN and CDR2 SVGIG (reference sequence). This CDR3 is 13 amino acids long. CDR3 loop: CATRRQGGTEAFF. CDR3 DNA sequence: TGTGCCACAAGGCGGCAGGGCGGCACTGAAGCTTTCTTT.

The chain's CDR3 is CATSTGSPTNYGYTF. The CDR3 DNA reads as TGTGCCACCAGCACTGGGAGCCCCACTAACTATGGCTACACCTTC. The J gene is TRBJ1-2, the V gene TRBV15, with no clear D. V gave up 4 bases and J gave up 0 bases, with 12 bases separating them. The CDR3 has 15 residues. The germline V gene has CDR1 LNHNV and CDR2 YYDKDF (reference sequence). The variable domain in full, completed from reference TRBV15 and TRBJ1-2, reads DAMVIQNPRYQVTQFGKPVTLSCSQTLNHNVMYWYQQKSSQAPKLLFHYYDKDFNNEADTPDNFQSRRPNTSFCFLDIRSPGLGDTAMYLCATSTGSPTNYGYTFGSGTRLTVV.

The chain combines TRBV28 with TRBJ1-1, with a possible D match to TRBD1 (6 bases). CDR1 is MDHEN, CDR2 SYDVKM, per germline. V was pared by 5 bases and J by 0 bases, with 13 bases between. The CDR3 extends over 15 amino acids. CDR3 DNA: TGTGCCAGCAGTCGACAAGACAGGTTGAACACTGAAGCTTTCTTT. Protein sequence: CASSRQDRLNTEAFF. The variable domain in full, completed from reference TRBV28 and TRBJ1-1, reads DVKVTQSSRYLVKRTGEKVFLECVQDMDHENMFWYRQDPGLGLRLIYFSYDVKMKEKGDIPEGYSVSREKKERFSLILESASTNQTSMYLCASSRQDRLNTEAFFGQGTRLTVV.

This clone was observed a single time. This chain links TRBV11-2 with TRBJ2-1, with D perhaps matching TRBD1 (6 bases). CDR1 and CDR2 (germline): SGHAT, FQNNGV. The CDR3 is 18 amino acids. Trimming left V 5 bases short and J 6 bases short, with 26 bases between. In DNA form, the CDR3 reads TGTGCCAGCAGCCTTGTATTGCCGCGAGGGGGACAAGTCAATGAGCAGTTCTTC. Protein product: CASSLVLPRGGQVNEQFF. Complete variable domain (other parts from reference TRBV11-2 and TRBJ2-1): EAGVAQSPRYKIIEKRQSVAFWCNPISGHATLYWYQQILGQGPKLLIQFQNNGVVDDSQLPKDRFSAERLKGVDSTLKIQPAKLEDSAVYLCASSLVLPRGGQVNEQFFGPGTRLTVL.

The chain combines TRBV2 with TRBJ1-6; no definite D call. The CDR3 is made up of 15 amino acids. Germline V gene data show CDR1 as SNHLY and CDR2 as FYNNEI. V lost 6 bases, J lost 4 bases, and 13 bases lay in between. The CDR3 here is CASRPGGDYNSPLHF. The CDR3, as DNA: TGTGCCAGCAGACCCGGCGGGGATTATAATTCACCCCTCCACTTT. Full variable domain (missing parts from reference TRBV2 and TRBJ1-6): EPEVTQTPSHQVTQMGQEVILRCVPISNHLYFYWYRQILGQKVEFLVSFYNNEISEKSEIFDDQFSVERPDGSNFTLKIRSTKLEDSAMYFCASRPGGDYNSPLHFGNGTRLTVT.

This clone was observed a single time. The chain recombines TRBV18 with TRBJ2-3, with TRBD2 identical over 14 bases. Germline lookup yields CDR1 KGHSH and CDR2 LQKENI. The CDR3 covers 15 residues. V lost 2 bases, J lost 5 bases, and 0 bases stayed unmatched. CDR3 amino acids: CASSPGLAGGDTQYF. CDR3 coding DNA: TGTGCCAGCTCACCAGGACTAGCGGGGGGAGATACGCAGTATTTT.

J is TRBJ2-3 and V is TRBV6-6, with TRBD2 matching over 8 bases. After removal of 2 bases from V and 0 bases from J, the junction contained 4 bases not matched to a gene. Germline loops: CDR1 MNHNY, CDR2 SVGAGI (reference sequence). The CDR3 sequence is 16 residues long. The CDR3 coding sequence is TGTGCCAGCAGTTACCCCAGCGGGGGTAGCACAGATACGCAGTATTTT. This translates into CASSYPSGGSTDTQYF.

J is TRBJ2-7 and V is TRBV7-2; 12 nucleotides align to TRBD1. Trimming took 5 bases from V and 7 from J; bases not matched to a gene: 9. Germline CDR1 is SGHTA and CDR2 is FQGNSA. This CDR3 spans 15 amino acids. CDR3 protein: CASSLGTGGLFEQYF. The CDR3 nucleotides are TGTGCCAGCAGCCTTGGGACAGGGGGCCTCTTTGAGCAGTACTTC.

This clone was observed once. The chain has TRBV4-1 and TRBJ1-2; D remains ambiguous. The ends were cut back, 0 bases at V and 4 bases at J, with 15 bases in the middle. The CDR3 has 16 amino acids. Germline CDR1 MGHRA, CDR2 YSYEKL. The CDR3 DNA reads as TGCGCCAGCAGCCAAGAGATGACCTTAAACCCCTATGGCTACACCTTC. This translates into CASSQEMTLNPYGYTF.